This T cell receptor beta chain was identified during a study of T-cell memory formation after mild COVID-19. Study as a whole: TCR clusters were largely donor specific.

Worth noting for this clonotype: Its antigen is unidentified.

Study-level points and caveats: Day 15 to 85 contracting clones showed balanced CD4/CD8; later expanders leaned CD4+. CD4+ contracting clones lay mainly in CM and EM, CD8+ ones in EMRA.

MiXCR, run by TCRdb on the 5' RACE reads, gives a single entry per CDR3 protein. The sample holds about 470,000 distinct CDR3 sequences, about 23% seen once. From germline, CDR1 is KGHDR and CDR2 SFDVKD. V was trimmed by 9 bases and J by 3 bases, leaving 17 bases between them. The CDR3 sequence is 15 residues long. The chain is built from TRBV24-1 and TRBJ2-1, with a weak D call TRBD2 (6 bases). The source is an adult woman who had mild COVID-19 (a few samples of this study predate the infection). Cell type and time point are not known. Sequenced sample: PBMCs or a T cell subset sorted from them (not recorded which). The CDR3 spells CATASWRGLYNEQFF. The CDR3 DNA reads as TGTGCCACCGCCTCTTGGCGGGGACTCTACAATGAGCAGTTCTTC.